The clone carrying this T cell receptor (beta chain) was seen a few times. This record comes from a study of T cells of healthy individuals. One entry per CDR3 protein results from TCRdb running MiXCR on the 5' RACE reads. The sample lists more than 85,000 distinct CDR3 sequences, under 20% occurring once. V lost 1 base and J 4 bases, leaving 10 bases between the germline ends. Germline V gene lookup returns CDR1 SGHAT and CDR2 FQNNGV. The CDR3 covers 14 residues. V is TRBV11-2 and J is TRBJ2-5, with D unresolved. The clonotype was recovered from a human donor in good health. The CDR3 sequence is CASSLVPHAETQYF. In DNA, the CDR3 is TGTGCCAGCAGCTTAGTCCCCCATGCAGAGACCCAGTACTTC.